This TCR beta chain appears in the sequencing data of a study of CD8 T cells in Susac syndrome. Findings and caveats of the study: By the study's own acknowledgment, its TCR sequencing and HLA analysis included relatively few individuals.

The RNA input was roughly 0.45 to 1 ug, and it was reverse transcribed with random hexamers. The amplification used immunoSEQ multiplex PCR on TCR beta CDR3; it spanned 54 Vbeta and 13 Jbeta. TCRdb reprocessed the immunoSEQ multiplex PCR reads via MiXCR and lists one record per CDR3 protein. The sample includes 300,000 to 350,000 distinct CDR3 sequences, about 91% of them seen just once. Of note for this clonotype: Its antigen is not known.

The source is a human donor with multiple sclerosis. The sequenced sample consisted of CD4+ T cells from PBMCs.

CDR3 DNA sequence: TGTGCCAGCAGGAGGAAACCCTACGAGCAGTACTTC. It specifies CASRRKPYEQYF. This chain links TRBV6-5 with TRBJ2-7; D gene uncertain. This CDR3 region has 12 residues. Germline CDR1 is MNHEY and CDR2 is SVGAGI. Trimming took 6 bases from V and 2 from J, leaving 8 bases between them.